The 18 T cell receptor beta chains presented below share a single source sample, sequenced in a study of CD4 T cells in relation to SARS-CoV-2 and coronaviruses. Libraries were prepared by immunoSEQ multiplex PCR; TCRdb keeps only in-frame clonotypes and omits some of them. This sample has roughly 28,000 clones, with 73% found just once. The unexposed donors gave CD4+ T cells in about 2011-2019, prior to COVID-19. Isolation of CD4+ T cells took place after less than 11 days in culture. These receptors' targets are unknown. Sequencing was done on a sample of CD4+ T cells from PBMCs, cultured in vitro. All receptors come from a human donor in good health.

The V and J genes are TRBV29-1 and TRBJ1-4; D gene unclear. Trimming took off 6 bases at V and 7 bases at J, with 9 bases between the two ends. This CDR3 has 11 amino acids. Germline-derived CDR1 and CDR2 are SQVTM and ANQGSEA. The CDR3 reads CSVVAGEKLFF. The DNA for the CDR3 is TGCAGCGTCGTTGCGGGTGAAAAACTGTTTTTT.

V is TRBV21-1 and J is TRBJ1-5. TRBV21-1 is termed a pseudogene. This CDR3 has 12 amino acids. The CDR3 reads CASSKGNQPQHF. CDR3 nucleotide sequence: TGTGCCAGCAGCAAAGGGAATCAGCCCCAGCATTTT.

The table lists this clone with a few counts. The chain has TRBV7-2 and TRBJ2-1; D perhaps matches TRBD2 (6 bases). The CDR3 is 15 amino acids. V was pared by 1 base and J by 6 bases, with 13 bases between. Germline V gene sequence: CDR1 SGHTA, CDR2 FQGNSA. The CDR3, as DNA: TGTGCCAGCAGCTTAGGCGGGGTCGGGGTCAATGAGCAGTTCTTC. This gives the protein CASSLGGVGVNEQFF.

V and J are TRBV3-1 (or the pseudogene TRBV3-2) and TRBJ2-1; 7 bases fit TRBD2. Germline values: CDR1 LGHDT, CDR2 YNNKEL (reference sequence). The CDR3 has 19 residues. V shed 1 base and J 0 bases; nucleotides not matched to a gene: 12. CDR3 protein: CASSQVLAAPRSSYNEQFF. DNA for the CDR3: TGTGCCAGCAGCCAAGTGCTAGCGGCCCCTCGTAGCTCCTACAATGAGCAGTTCTTC.

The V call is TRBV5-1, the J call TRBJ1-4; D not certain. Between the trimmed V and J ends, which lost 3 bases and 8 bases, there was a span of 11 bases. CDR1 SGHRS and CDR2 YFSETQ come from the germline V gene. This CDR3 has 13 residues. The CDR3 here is CASSSDPGEKLFF. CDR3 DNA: TGCGCCAGCAGCTCCGACCCGGGGGAAAAACTGTTTTTT.

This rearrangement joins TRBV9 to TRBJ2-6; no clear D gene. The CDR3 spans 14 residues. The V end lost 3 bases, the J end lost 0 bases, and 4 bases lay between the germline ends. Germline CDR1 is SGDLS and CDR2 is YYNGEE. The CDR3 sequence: CASSDTSGANVLTF. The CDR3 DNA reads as TGTGCCAGCAGCGACACCTCTGGGGCCAACGTCCTGACTTTC.

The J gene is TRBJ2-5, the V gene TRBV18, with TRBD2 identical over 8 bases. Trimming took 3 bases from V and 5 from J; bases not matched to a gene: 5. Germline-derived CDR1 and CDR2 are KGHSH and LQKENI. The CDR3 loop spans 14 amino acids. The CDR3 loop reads CASSPSGSGETQYF. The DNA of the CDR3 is TGTGCCAGCTCACCGAGCGGGAGTGGGGAGACCCAGTACTTC.

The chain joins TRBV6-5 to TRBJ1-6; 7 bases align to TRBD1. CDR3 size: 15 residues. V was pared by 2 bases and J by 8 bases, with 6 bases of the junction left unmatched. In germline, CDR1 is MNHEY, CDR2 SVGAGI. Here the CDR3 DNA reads TGTGCCAGCAGTTACGAGACAGGGTCATATTCACCCCTCCACTTT. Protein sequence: CASSYETGSYSPLHF.

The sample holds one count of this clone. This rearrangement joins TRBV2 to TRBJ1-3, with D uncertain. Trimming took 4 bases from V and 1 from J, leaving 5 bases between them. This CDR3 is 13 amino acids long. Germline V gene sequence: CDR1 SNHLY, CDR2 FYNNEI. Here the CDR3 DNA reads TGTGCCAGCAGTGGGGAATCTGGAAACACCATATATTTT. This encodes CASSGESGNTIYF.

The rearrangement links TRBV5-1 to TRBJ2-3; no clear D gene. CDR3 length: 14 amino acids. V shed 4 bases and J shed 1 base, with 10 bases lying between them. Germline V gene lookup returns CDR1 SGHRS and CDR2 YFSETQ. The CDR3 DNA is TGCGCCAGCAGCGCCAGTTCGGGCACAGATACGCAGTATTTT. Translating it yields CASSASSGTDTQYF. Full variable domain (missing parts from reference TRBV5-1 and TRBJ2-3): KAGVTQTPRYLIKTRGQQVTLSCSPISGHRSVSWYQQTPGQGLQFLFEYFSETQRNKGNFPGRFSGRQFSNSRSEMNVSTLELGDSALYLCASSASSGTDTQYFGPGTRLTVL.

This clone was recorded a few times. This CDR3 is CASSPSASNEQFF. The DNA of the CDR3 is TGCGCCAGCAGCCCCTCGGCATCCAATGAGCAGTTCTTC. The chain links TRBV4-1 to TRBJ2-1, with D unresolved. The CDR3 covers 13 residues. V dropped 4 bases and J dropped 6 bases, with 10 bases sitting between them. CDR1 MGHRA and CDR2 YSYEKL come from the germline V gene.

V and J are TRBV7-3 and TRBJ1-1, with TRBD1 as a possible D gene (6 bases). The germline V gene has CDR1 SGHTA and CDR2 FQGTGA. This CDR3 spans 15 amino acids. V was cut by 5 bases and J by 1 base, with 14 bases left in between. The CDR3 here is CASSPSGGRNTEAFF. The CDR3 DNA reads TGTGCCAGCAGCCCTTCGGGGGGCAGGAACACTGAAGCTTTCTTT.

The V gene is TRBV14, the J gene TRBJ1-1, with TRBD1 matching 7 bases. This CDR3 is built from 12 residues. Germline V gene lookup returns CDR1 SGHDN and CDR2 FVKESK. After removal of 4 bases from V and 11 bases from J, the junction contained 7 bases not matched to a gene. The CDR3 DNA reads TGTGCCAGCAGCCTCGACAGGGTTGGTGCTTTCTTT. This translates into CASSLDRVGAFF.

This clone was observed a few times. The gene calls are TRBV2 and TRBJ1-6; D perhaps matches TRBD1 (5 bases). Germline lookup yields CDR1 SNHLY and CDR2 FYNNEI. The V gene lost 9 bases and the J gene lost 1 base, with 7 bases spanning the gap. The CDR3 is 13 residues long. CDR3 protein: CASSGSYNSPLHF. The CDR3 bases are TGTGCCAGTTCAGGGTCCTATAATTCACCCCTCCACTTT.

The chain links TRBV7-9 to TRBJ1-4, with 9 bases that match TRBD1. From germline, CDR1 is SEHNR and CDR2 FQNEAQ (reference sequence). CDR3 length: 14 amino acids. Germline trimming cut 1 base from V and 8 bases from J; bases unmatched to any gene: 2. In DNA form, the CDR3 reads TGTGCCAGCAGCTTAGGACAGGGGGGCGAAAAACTGTTTTTT. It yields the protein CASSLGQGGEKLFF.

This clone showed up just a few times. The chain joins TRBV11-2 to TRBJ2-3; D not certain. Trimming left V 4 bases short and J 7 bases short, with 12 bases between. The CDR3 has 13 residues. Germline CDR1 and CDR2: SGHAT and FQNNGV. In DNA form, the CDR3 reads TGTGCCAGCAGCTGGGGTGGGTCGAATACGCAGTATTTT. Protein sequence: CASSWGGSNTQYF. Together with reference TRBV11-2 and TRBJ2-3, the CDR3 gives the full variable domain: EAGVAQSPRYKIIEKRQSVAFWCNPISGHATLYWYQQILGQGPKLLIQFQNNGVVDDSQLPKDRFSAERLKGVDSTLKIQPAKLEDSAVYLCASSWGGSNTQYFGPGTRLTVL.

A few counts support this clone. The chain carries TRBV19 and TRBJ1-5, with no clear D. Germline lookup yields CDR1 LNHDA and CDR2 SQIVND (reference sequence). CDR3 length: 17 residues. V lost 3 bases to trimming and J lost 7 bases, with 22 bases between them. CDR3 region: CASSMYLSWQTPQPQHF. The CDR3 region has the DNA TGTGCCAGTAGTATGTATTTGTCTTGGCAGACTCCCCAGCCCCAGCATTTT.

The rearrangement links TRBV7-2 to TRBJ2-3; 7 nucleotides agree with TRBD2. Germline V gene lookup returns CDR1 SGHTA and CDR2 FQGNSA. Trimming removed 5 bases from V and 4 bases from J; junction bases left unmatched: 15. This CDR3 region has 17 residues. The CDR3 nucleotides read TGTGCCAGCAGCCGGATATCGGCGGGAGTACGTCCAGATACGCAGTATTTT. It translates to CASSRISAGVRPDTQYF.